The next 23 T cell receptor beta chains were all read from a single sample in a study of blood T cell repertoires in COVID-19. Repertoires were generated with immunoSEQ multiplex PCR, while TCRdb's copy carries only in-frame clones and drops some. This table holds some 290,000 clones, 88% found once. Sequencing was carried out using peripheral blood. Receptor source: a woman aged 30 to 39 with COVID-19, enrolled during active disease.

This clone was recorded once. This chain connects TRBV7-9 to TRBJ2-3; D possibly corresponds to TRBD1 (7 bases). V shed 0 bases and J shed 1 base, with 14 bases lying between them. CDR1 is SEHNR, CDR2 FQNEAQ, per germline (reference sequence). The CDR3 contains 17 residues. The CDR3 region is CASSLAPGGGGTDTQYF. DNA of the CDR3: TGTGCCAGCAGCTTAGCCCCAGGGGGAGGAGGCACAGATACGCAGTATTTT.

V and J are TRBV30 and TRBJ1-2, with 7 bases identical to TRBD1. Germline CDR1 reads GTSNPN; CDR2 reads SVGIG (reference sequence). The CDR3 has 13 amino acids. After removal of 3 bases from V and 5 bases from J, the junction contained 6 bases not matched to a gene. The CDR3 protein is CAWSPGQAYGYTF. CDR3 DNA: TGTGCCTGGAGCCCCGGACAGGCTTATGGCTACACCTTC.

V usage is TRBV7-2 and J usage is TRBJ2-7; 7 bases map to TRBD1. The length of the CDR3 is 14 residues. V lost 5 bases to trimming and J lost 2 bases; unmatched junction nucleotides: 6. The germline V gene encodes CDR1 SGHTA and CDR2 FQGNSA. The CDR3 DNA is TGTGCCAGCAGCCCAAGGACAGGCCCCTACGAGCAGTACTTC. This codes for CASSPRTGPYEQYF.

CDR3 residues: CASSLVPVDRGTEAFF. The DNA of the CDR3 is TGTGCCAGCAGCTTAGTCCCGGTGGACAGGGGCACTGAAGCTTTCTTT. This chain joins TRBV7-2 and TRBJ1-1, with 9 positions matching TRBD1. The CDR3 loop spans 16 amino acids. The trim removed 1 base at V and 4 bases at J, leaving 7 bases unmatched. Germline V gene lookup returns CDR1 SGHTA and CDR2 FQGNSA.

The chain joins TRBV7-9 to TRBJ2-7; the D is unclear. V lost 2 bases and J lost 6, with 8 bases in between. The germline CDR1 and CDR2 sequences are SEHNR and FQNEAQ (reference sequence). The CDR3 sequence is 12 residues long. The CDR3 is CASSLSPSEQYF. CDR3 in DNA: TGTGCCAGCAGCTTATCCCCTAGCGAGCAGTACTTC.

The J gene is TRBJ1-5, the V gene TRBV28, with unresolved D. Trimming pared 6 bases from V and 7 bases from J, leaving 10 bases between. In germline, CDR1 is MDHEN, CDR2 SYDVKM. The CDR3 is made up of 12 amino acids. CDR3 in amino acids: CASRSSGQPQHF. CDR3 in DNA: TGTGCCAGCAGGAGCTCGGGGCAGCCCCAGCATTTT.

The sample holds one count of this clone. V usage is TRBV6-2 or TRBV6-3 and J usage is TRBJ1-1; 7 nucleotides line up with TRBD1. Trimming at V came to 5 bases and at J to 2 bases, leaving 5 bases not matched to a gene. Per the germline V gene, CDR1 is MNHEY and CDR2 is SVGEGT. The length of the CDR3 is 14 residues. CDR3 in amino acids: CASSPTGPNTEAFF. DNA for the CDR3: TGTGCCAGCAGTCCGACAGGGCCAAACACTGAAGCTTTCTTT.

This clone was counted once. V gene TRBV5-1 combines with J gene TRBJ2-2; 7 bases map to TRBD2. Unmatched junction bases numbered 15, after V lost 4 bases and J lost 6 bases. Germline lookup yields CDR1 SGHRS and CDR2 YFSETQ. The CDR3 is 17 amino acids. CDR3 amino acids: CASSPLNPRLAAGELFF. For the CDR3, the DNA is TGCGCCAGCAGCCCTTTAAACCCGCGGCTAGCGGCCGGGGAGCTGTTTTTT.

The rearrangement links TRBV10-3 to TRBJ2-3; 8 bases match TRBD1. CDR1 and CDR2 from the germline V gene are ENHRY and SYGVKD. Trimming at V came to 5 bases and at J to 1 base, leaving 5 bases not matched to a gene. The CDR3 totals 15 residues. CDR3 sequence: CAISSLTGGTDTQYF. Here the CDR3 DNA reads TGTGCCATCAGTTCTTTGACAGGGGGCACAGATACGCAGTATTTT.

The V call is TRBV28, the J call TRBJ2-7; D is uncertain. The CDR3 is made up of 13 amino acids. Germline V CDR1 and CDR2: MDHEN, SYDVKM. V was shortened by 3 bases and J by 1 base, with 7 bases between the two germline ends. The CDR3 DNA is TGTGCCAGCAGTTTTGTCGGGTCCTACGAGCAGTACTTC. Protein sequence: CASSFVGSYEQYF.

V gene TRBV3-1 (or the pseudogene TRBV3-2) combines with J gene TRBJ1-2; 9 nucleotides match TRBD1. This CDR3 region has 14 residues. V was clipped by 4 bases and J by 8 bases; unmatched bases: 8. CDR1 and CDR2 (germline): LGHDT, YNNKEL (reference sequence). DNA for the CDR3: TGTGCCAGCAGCCCCGGGACAGGGCTGGGAGGCTACACCTTC. It codes for CASSPGTGLGGYTF.

The chain uses TRBV4-1 and TRBJ2-7; tentative D call: TRBD2 (5 bases). V gave up 0 bases and J gave up 2 bases, with 14 bases separating them. CDR1 MGHRA and CDR2 YSYEKL come from the germline V gene. The CDR3 sequence is 16 residues long. DNA for the CDR3: TGCGCCAGCAGCCAAGAGGCCTTCGGACTTCCCTACGAGCAGTACTTC. Translation: CASSQEAFGLPYEQYF.

This clone has a handful of counts. The chain employs TRBV7-9 and TRBJ1-5, with 7 bases matching TRBD1. The trim removed 4 bases at V and 0 bases at J, leaving 12 bases unmatched. The CDR3 extends over 18 amino acids. Germline V gives CDR1 SEHNR, CDR2 FQNEAQ (reference sequence). CDR3 DNA: TGTGCCAGCAGCTATCAGACAGGGAATACTTATAGCAATCAGCCCCAGCATTTT. The encoded protein is CASSYQTGNTYSNQPQHF.

This chain connects TRBV4-1 to TRBJ1-1; tentative D call: TRBD1 (5 bases). V was pared by 2 bases and J by 4 bases, with 14 bases between. The CDR3 length is 15 residues. Germline CDR1 and CDR2: MGHRA and YSYEKL. Written as DNA, the CDR3 is TGCGCCAGCAGCCAAAGGGGAGGCGGTACCACTGAAGCTTTCTTT. This codes for CASSQRGGGTTEAFF.

The rearrangement joins TRBV2 to TRBJ2-2; TRBD2 aligns across 8 bases. The junction had 7 bases not matched to a gene; V was cut back by 6 bases and J by 4 bases. Germline V gene data show CDR1 as SNHLY and CDR2 as FYNNEI. The CDR3 covers 15 residues. The CDR3, as DNA: TGTGCCAGCAGAGAGACTAGCGCAACCACCGGGGAGCTGTTTTTT. Encoded protein: CASRETSATTGELFF.

V and J are TRBV7-3 and TRBJ2-7; 9 nucleotides agree with TRBD2. The CDR3 consists of 14 residues. Germline CDR1 and CDR2: SGHTA and FQGTGA. V lost 1 base and J lost 5; bases outside the gene matches: 3. The CDR3 nucleotides read TGTGCCAGCAGCTTAAGGGGACTAGCTGACGAGCAGTACTTC. Amino acids: CASSLRGLADEQYF.

J is TRBJ1-5 and V is TRBV28; 10 bases are shared with TRBD1. The J segment lost 8 bases and the V segment lost 3 bases, leaving 10 bases of the junction unmatched. CDR1 and CDR2 (germline): MDHEN, SYDVKM. The CDR3 has 16 amino acids. The DNA for the CDR3 is TGTGCCAGCAGTTTGACGGACAGGGGGAGAAGGGAGCCCCAGCATTTT. It yields the protein CASSLTDRGRREPQHF.

The chain is built from TRBV6-5 and TRBJ1-3, with 12 positions matching TRBD1. V was clipped by 2 bases and J by 3 bases; unmatched bases: 2. The CDR3 is 16 residues long. Germline values: CDR1 MNHEY, CDR2 SVGAGI. The CDR3 sequence: CASSYGDRGLGNTIYF. The DNA for the CDR3 is TGTGCCAGCAGTTACGGGGACAGGGGGCTTGGAAACACCATATATTTT.

The chain couples TRBV5-6 to TRBJ2-1; D possibly corresponds to TRBD2 (5 bases). The CDR3 spans 14 residues. Germline V gene data show CDR1 as SGHDT and CDR2 as YYEEEE. V was shortened by 4 bases and J by 4 bases, with 12 bases between the two germline ends. The CDR3: CASSREGGYNEQFF. CDR3 in DNA: TGTGCCAGCAGCCGAGAGGGCGGGTACAATGAGCAGTTCTTC.

This clone appeared a few times. The rearrangement joins TRBV28 to TRBJ2-1; unclear D gene. Germline-derived CDR1 and CDR2 are MDHEN and SYDVKM. Trimming took off 5 bases at V and 0 bases at J, with 5 bases between the two ends. CDR3 length equals 13 residues. The CDR3 DNA is TGTGCCAGCAGTCCGAGCTCCTACAATGAGCAGTTCTTC. It yields the protein CASSPSSYNEQFF.

This chain links TRBV6-1 with TRBJ2-2, with TRBD1 as a possible D gene (6 bases). Germline loops: CDR1 MNHNS, CDR2 SASEGT. Trimming pared 1 base from V and 3 bases from J, leaving 9 bases between. The length of the CDR3 is 15 residues. The CDR3 here is CASSEDRVYTGELFF. Here the CDR3 DNA reads TGTGCCAGCAGTGAAGACAGGGTCTACACCGGGGAGCTGTTTTTT.

The V and J genes are TRBV2 and TRBJ2-7; 12 bases are a match to TRBD2. V lost 10 bases to trimming and J lost 10 bases; unmatched junction nucleotides: 8. This CDR3 region has 12 residues. CDR1 is SNHLY and CDR2 is FYNNEI in the germline V gene. For the CDR3, the DNA is TGTGCCACCCGACTAGCGGGAGAAGAACAGTACTTC. Residues: CATRLAGEEQYF.

This rearrangement joins TRBV7-9 to TRBJ1-3; D is perhaps TRBD1 (6 bases). CDR3 length: 15 residues. The V end lost 1 base, the J end lost 2 bases, and 9 bases lay between the germline ends. The germline gives CDR1 SEHNR, CDR2 FQNEAQ (reference sequence). CDR3 protein: CASSLGQAAGNTIYF. Here the CDR3 DNA reads TGTGCCAGCAGCTTAGGACAGGCCGCTGGAAACACCATATATTTT.